Shown below are 18 T cell receptor beta chains from a single sample sequenced in a study of blood T cell repertoires in COVID-19. The data were produced by immunoSEQ multiplex PCR, yet TCRdb's version contains in-frame clones alone and is incomplete. Seen here are about 260,000 clones, around 89% observed once, and the top ten hold 2.4%. Sequencing was done on a sample of PBMCs or T cells enriched from blood (not recorded which). These receptors originate from a woman aged 18 to 35 who had recovered from COVID-19.

This rearrangement joins TRBV3-1 (or the pseudogene TRBV3-2) to TRBJ1-3; possibly TRBD1 for D (5 bases). The CDR3 spans 16 residues. The germline CDR1 and CDR2 sequences are LGHDT and YNNKEL (reference sequence). Trimming took off 0 bases at V and 0 bases at J, with 9 bases between the two ends. CDR3 amino acids: CASSQDQGGSGNTIYF. The CDR3 DNA is TGTGCCAGCAGCCAAGATCAGGGCGGCTCTGGAAACACCATATATTTT.

The chain is built from TRBV7-3 and TRBJ1-2, with 7 positions matching TRBD1. CDR3 size: 13 residues. In germline, CDR1 is SGHTA, CDR2 FQGTGA. The V and J ends lost 5 bases and 4 bases, in that order; junction bases with no gene match: 4. CDR3 nucleotides: TGTGCCAGCAGCCTGCGGGACAGCTATGGCTACACCTTC. Translation gives CASSLRDSYGYTF.

The chain links TRBV19 to TRBJ1-2, with D unresolved. V lost 3 bases and J 8 bases, leaving 16 bases between the germline ends. The V gene's germline CDR1 is LNHDA and CDR2 SQIVND (reference sequence). The CDR3 has 14 amino acids. The CDR3: CASSMNVNLRGYTF. CDR3 DNA: TGTGCCAGTAGTATGAACGTCAACCTGCGGGGCTACACCTTC.

The V gene is TRBV3-1 (or the pseudogene TRBV3-2), the J gene TRBJ1-1; no definite D call. The CDR3 is 13 amino acids. V lost 4 bases to trimming and J lost 3 bases, with 9 bases between them. The germline V gene has CDR1 LGHDT and CDR2 YNNKEL (reference sequence). The CDR3, as DNA: TGTGCCAGCAGCCGTGTGAGGGACACTGAAGCTTTCTTT. Its translation is CASSRVRDTEAFF.

The V call is TRBV5-1, the J call TRBJ2-7; D is ambiguous. Trimming cost V 0 bases and J 0 bases, with 7 bases left between them. CDR1 is SGHRS, CDR2 YFSETQ, per germline. The CDR3 has 14 amino acids. CDR3 loop: CASSLDSYSYEQYF. The CDR3 DNA reads as TGCGCCAGCAGCTTGGACAGCTACTCCTACGAGCAGTACTTC.

As regards this clone: Other DNA sequences in the same sample also yield this CDR3. The chain carries TRBV2 and TRBJ2-3; D possibly corresponds to TRBD2 (6 bases). The germline gives CDR1 SNHLY, CDR2 FYNNEI. Trimming pared 2 bases from V and 3 bases from J, leaving 15 bases between. CDR3 length: 16 amino acids. CDR3 sequence reads: CASSELRAGGTDTQYF. CDR3 coding DNA: TGTGCCAGCAGTGAACTACGAGCGGGTGGTACAGATACGCAGTATTTT.

The V call is TRBV10-3, the J call TRBJ2-5; TRBD1 agrees at 10 bases. V shed 6 bases and J 1 base; nucleotides not matched to a gene: 2. Germline assignment: CDR1 ENHRY and CDR2 SYGVKD. CDR3 length: 14 residues. CDR3 sequence: CAIRGTGAQETQYF. CDR3 in DNA: TGTGCCATCAGGGGGACAGGGGCCCAAGAGACCCAGTACTTC.

This rearrangement joins TRBV6-5 to TRBJ1-2; unclear D gene. There are 14 residues in the CDR3. Per germline, CDR1 MNHEY and CDR2 SVGAGI. The V and J ends lost 0 bases and 4 bases respectively, with 9 bases between them. The CDR3 bases are TGTGCCAGCAGTTACTCGGGCACCTTCTATGGCTACACCTTC. Translated: CASSYSGTFYGYTF.

This rearrangement joins TRBV7-9 to TRBJ2-5; D unresolved. CDR3 size: 14 residues. The V end lost 4 bases, the J end lost 2 bases, and 11 bases lay between the germline ends. CDR1 SEHNR and CDR2 FQNEAQ come from the germline V gene (reference sequence). CDR3 sequence (DNA): TGTGCCAGCAGCTCAAGTGGCATACAAGAGACCCAGTACTTC. Its protein is CASSSSGIQETQYF.

V is TRBV19 and J is TRBJ1-5; 9 nucleotides match TRBD1. After removal of 3 bases from V and 4 bases from J, the junction contained 4 bases not matched to a gene. Germline V gives CDR1 LNHDA, CDR2 SQIVND (reference sequence). The CDR3 spans 15 residues. The CDR3 here is CASSILGTGNQPQHF. The CDR3 coding sequence is TGTGCCAGTAGTATTCTCGGGACAGGGAATCAGCCCCAGCATTTT.

This chain connects TRBV6-1 to TRBJ2-7, with a weak D call TRBD1 (6 bases). The V gene's germline CDR1 is MNHNS and CDR2 SASEGT. The CDR3 has 16 residues. Trimming left V 1 base short and J 1 base short, with 14 bases between. The CDR3 spells CASSEGLVRGSYEQYF. The CDR3 coding sequence is TGTGCCAGCAGTGAAGGGCTCGTGAGGGGGTCCTACGAGCAGTACTTC.

The chain employs TRBV12-5 and TRBJ1-5, with a possible D match to TRBD1 (5 bases). The germline CDR1 and CDR2 sequences are LGHNT and FRNRAP. Trimming took off 6 bases at V and 7 bases at J, with 16 bases between the two ends. This CDR3 contains 14 residues. The CDR3 protein is CASGPQDLLQPQHF. As DNA, the CDR3 is TGTGCTAGTGGCCCACAGGACCTCTTACAGCCCCAGCATTTT.

The V gene is TRBV6-5, the J gene TRBJ1-2; 8 bases are a match to TRBD1. Trimming took 2 bases from V and 7 from J; bases not matched to a gene: 3. CDR3 length equals 13 residues. The germline V gene has CDR1 MNHEY and CDR2 SVGAGI. CDR3 nucleotide sequence: TGTGCCAGCAGTTACGGGACAGGACCTGGCTACACCTTC. This gives the protein CASSYGTGPGYTF.

This clone was detected only once. The rearrangement joins TRBV19 to TRBJ1-3, with 7 bases fitting TRBD1. This CDR3 has 17 residues. CDR1 and CDR2 (germline): LNHDA, SQIVND (reference sequence). V lost 5 bases, J lost 2 bases, and 12 bases stayed unmatched. The CDR3 loop reads CASSEQGWVNTGNTIYF. Here the CDR3 DNA reads TGTGCCAGTAGTGAACAGGGGTGGGTCAACACTGGAAACACCATATATTTT.

This clone was recorded many times. The J gene is TRBJ2-1, the V gene TRBV28, with TRBD2 identical over 7 bases. Trimming took 6 bases from V and 6 from J; bases not matched to a gene: 8. CDR3 length: 14 amino acids. The germline V gene has CDR1 MDHEN and CDR2 SYDVKM. The CDR3 DNA reads TGTGCCAGCAGACCACCTGGGGGGGTCAATGAGCAGTTCTTC. It translates to CASRPPGGVNEQFF.

The J gene is TRBJ1-2, the V gene TRBV12-3 or TRBV12-4, with D hard to call. This CDR3 region has 13 residues. The V and J ends lost 4 bases and 6 bases respectively, with 12 bases between them. CDR3 amino acids: CASSWNRGHGYTF. In DNA, the CDR3 is TGTGCCAGCAGTTGGAATCGAGGGCATGGCTACACCTTC.

V and J are TRBV11-2 and TRBJ1-1; 8 nucleotides line up with TRBD1. CDR1 SGHAT and CDR2 FQNNGV come from the germline V gene. The CDR3 has 16 amino acids. V lost 5 bases and J lost 0; bases outside the gene matches: 8. The CDR3: CASSPRQGPLNTEAFF. The CDR3 coding sequence is TGTGCCAGCAGCCCCAGACAGGGGCCATTGAACACTGAAGCTTTCTTT.

This clone was detected only once. V gene TRBV7-8 combines with J gene TRBJ2-7, with D possibly being TRBD1 (7 bases). Germline V CDR1 and CDR2: SGHVS, FQNEAQ. This CDR3 has 17 amino acids. The V gene lost 5 bases and the J gene lost 2 bases, with 22 bases spanning the gap. DNA of the CDR3: TGTGCCAGCAGCCCCCAGGGGGGTGCCGGACGAGCCTACGAGCAGTACTTC. It specifies CASSPQGGAGRAYEQYF.